This T cell receptor beta chain was sequenced during a study of low-dose radiotherapy and immunotherapy resistance in tumors. Described time point: before trial treatment. Per germline, CDR1 SGHRS and CDR2 YFSETQ. The V end was cut by 4 bases, the J end by 2 bases, with 13 bases between. CDR3 length: 15 residues. Alpha- and beta-chain coverage of first-strand cDNA came from TRAV- and TRBV-specific primers. TCR amplification used 15 to 20 PCR cycles, a constant-region primer and a V-primer adapter. One entry per CDR3 protein, called by TCRdb with MiXCR from the reads. This repertoire shows 70,000 to 95,000 distinct CDR3 sequences, around 17% found once; its top ten account for about 2.8%.

This receptor was identified in a male donor with prostate cancer. V is TRBV5-1 and J is TRBJ1-3; no reliable D call. The sequencing here drew on PBMCs, taken before treatment. The CDR3 coding sequence is TGCGCCAGCAGCCCGGTGGTGGCGACTGGAAACACCATATATTTT. The encoded protein is CASSPVVATGNTIYF. Full variable domain (outside the CDR3, taken from reference TRBV5-1 and TRBJ1-3): KAGVTQTPRYLIKTRGQQVTLSCSPISGHRSVSWYQQTPGQGLQFLFEYFSETQRNKGNFPGRFSGRQFSNSRSEMNVSTLELGDSALYLCASSPVVATGNTIYFGEGSWLTVV.